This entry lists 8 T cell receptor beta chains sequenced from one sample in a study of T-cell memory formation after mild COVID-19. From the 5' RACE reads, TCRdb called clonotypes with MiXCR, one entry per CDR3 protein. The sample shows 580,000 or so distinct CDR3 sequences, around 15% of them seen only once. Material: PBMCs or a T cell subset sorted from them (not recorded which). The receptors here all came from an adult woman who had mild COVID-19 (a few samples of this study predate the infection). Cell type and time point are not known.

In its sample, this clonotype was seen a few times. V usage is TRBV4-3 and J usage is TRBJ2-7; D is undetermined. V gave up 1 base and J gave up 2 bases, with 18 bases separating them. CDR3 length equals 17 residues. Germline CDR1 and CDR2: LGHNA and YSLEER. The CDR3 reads CASSQGSLAARPYEQYF. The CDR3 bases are TGCGCCAGCAGCCAAGGGTCCTTGGCGGCCAGACCCTACGAGCAGTACTTC.

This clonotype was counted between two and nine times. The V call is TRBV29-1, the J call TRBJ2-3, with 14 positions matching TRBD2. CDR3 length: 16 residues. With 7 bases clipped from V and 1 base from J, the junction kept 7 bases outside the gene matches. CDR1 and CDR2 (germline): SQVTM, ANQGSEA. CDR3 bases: TGCAGCGCCAGACTAGCGGGGGGGCCTGGCACAGATACGCAGTATTTT. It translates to CSARLAGGPGTDTQYF.

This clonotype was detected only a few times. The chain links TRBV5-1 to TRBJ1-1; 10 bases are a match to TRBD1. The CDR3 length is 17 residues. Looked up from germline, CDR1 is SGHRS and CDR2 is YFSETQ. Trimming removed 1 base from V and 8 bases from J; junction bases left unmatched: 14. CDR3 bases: TGCGCCAGCAGCTTGTCCCCGGGACAGGGGAAGGTTCTGGAAGCTTTCTTT. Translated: CASSLSPGQGKVLEAFF. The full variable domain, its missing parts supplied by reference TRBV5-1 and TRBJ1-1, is KAGVTQTPRYLIKTRGQQVTLSCSPISGHRSVSWYQQTPGQGLQFLFEYFSETQRNKGNFPGRFSGRQFSNSRSEMNVSTLELGDSALYLCASSLSPGQGKVLEAFFGQGTRLTVV.

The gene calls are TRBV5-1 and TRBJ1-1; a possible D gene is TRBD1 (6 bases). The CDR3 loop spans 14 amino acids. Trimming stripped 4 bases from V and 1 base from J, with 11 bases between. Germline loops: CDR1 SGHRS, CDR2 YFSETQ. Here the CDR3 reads CASSGGLGNTEAFF. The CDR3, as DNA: TGCGCCAGCAGCGGGGGCCTGGGGAACACTGAAGCTTTCTTT.

CDR3 amino acids: CASSVLRQNTQYF. The CDR3 nucleotides are TGTGCCAGCAGCGTACTTAGGCAGAATACGCAGTATTTT. This chain joins TRBV7-7 and TRBJ2-3; no firm D call. The ends were cut back, 5 bases at V and 7 bases at J, with 13 bases in the middle. The CDR3 has 13 residues. CDR1 and CDR2 (germline): SSHAT, FNYEAQ (reference sequence).

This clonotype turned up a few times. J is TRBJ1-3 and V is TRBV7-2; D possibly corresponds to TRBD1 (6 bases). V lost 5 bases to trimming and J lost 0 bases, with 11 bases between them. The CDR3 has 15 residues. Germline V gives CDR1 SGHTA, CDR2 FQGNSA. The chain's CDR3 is CASSPDSISGNTIYF. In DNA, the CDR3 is TGTGCCAGCAGCCCGGACAGCATCTCTGGAAACACCATATATTTT.

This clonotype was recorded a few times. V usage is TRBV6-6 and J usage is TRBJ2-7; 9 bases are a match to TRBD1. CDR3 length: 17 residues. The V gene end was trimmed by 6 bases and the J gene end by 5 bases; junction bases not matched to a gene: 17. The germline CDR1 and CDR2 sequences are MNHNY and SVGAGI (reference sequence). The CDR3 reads CASSPRNKGQGEDEQYF. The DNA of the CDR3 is TGTGCCAGCAGCCCCCGTAACAAGGGACAGGGCGAAGACGAGCAGTACTTC.

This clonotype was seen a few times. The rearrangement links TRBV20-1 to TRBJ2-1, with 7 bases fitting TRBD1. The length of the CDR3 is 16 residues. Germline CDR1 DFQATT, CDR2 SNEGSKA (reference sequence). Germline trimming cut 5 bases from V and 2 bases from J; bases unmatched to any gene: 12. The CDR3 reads CSAVPRGGITYNEQFF. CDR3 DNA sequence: TGCAGTGCTGTACCCCGAGGGGGCATTACCTACAATGAGCAGTTCTTC.